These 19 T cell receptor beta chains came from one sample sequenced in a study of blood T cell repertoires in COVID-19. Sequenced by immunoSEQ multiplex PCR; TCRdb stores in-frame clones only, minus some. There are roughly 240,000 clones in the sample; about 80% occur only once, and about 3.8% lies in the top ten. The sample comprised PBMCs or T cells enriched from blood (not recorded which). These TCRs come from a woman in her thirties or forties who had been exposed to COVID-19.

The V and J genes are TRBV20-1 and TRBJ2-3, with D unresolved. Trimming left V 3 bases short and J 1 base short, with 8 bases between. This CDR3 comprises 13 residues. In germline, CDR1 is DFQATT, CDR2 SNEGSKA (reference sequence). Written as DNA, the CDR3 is TGCAGTGCTAGTATTGGCCGCACAGATACGCAGTATTTT. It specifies CSASIGRTDTQYF.

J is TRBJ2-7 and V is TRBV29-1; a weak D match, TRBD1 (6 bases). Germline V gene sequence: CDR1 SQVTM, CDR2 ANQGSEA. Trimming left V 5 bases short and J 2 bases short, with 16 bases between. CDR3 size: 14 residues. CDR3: CSVSGQHTAYEQYF. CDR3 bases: TGCAGCGTTTCAGGACAGCACACCGCCTACGAGCAGTACTTC.

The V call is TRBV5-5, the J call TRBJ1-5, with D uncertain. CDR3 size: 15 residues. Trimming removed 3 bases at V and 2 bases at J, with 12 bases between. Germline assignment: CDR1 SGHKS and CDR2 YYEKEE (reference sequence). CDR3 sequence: CASSSRPLGNQPQHF. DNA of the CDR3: TGTGCCAGCAGCTCCAGGCCCCTCGGCAATCAGCCCCAGCATTTT.

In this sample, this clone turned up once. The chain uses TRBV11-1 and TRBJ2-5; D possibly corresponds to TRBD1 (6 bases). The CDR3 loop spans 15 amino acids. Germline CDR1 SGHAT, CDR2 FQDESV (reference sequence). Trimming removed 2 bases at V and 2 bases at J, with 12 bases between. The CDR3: CASSLLTGSQETQYF. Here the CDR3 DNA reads TGTGCCAGCAGCTTATTAACAGGGTCTCAAGAGACCCAGTACTTC. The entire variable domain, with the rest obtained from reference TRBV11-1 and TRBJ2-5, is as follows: EAEVAQSPRYKITEKSQAVAFWCDPISGHATLYWYRQILGQGPELLVQFQDESVVDDSQLPKDRFSAERLKGVDSTLKIQPAELGDSAMYLCASSLLTGSQETQYFGPGTRLLVL.

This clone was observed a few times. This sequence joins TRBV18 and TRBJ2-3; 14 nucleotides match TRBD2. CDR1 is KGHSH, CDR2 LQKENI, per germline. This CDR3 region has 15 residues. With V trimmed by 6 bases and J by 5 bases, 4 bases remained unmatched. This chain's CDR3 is CASSLGTSGGDTQYF. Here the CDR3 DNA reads TGTGCCAGCTCGCTCGGGACTAGCGGGGGAGATACGCAGTATTTT.

Written as DNA, the CDR3 is TGTGCCAGCAGCGCGGGACAGGACGGCTCTGGAAACACCATATATTTT. This codes for CASSAGQDGSGNTIYF. The V and J genes are TRBV7-3 and TRBJ1-3, with 8 bases identical to TRBD1. V lost 5 bases to trimming and J lost 0 bases; unmatched junction nucleotides: 6. The germline CDR1 and CDR2 sequences are SGHTA and FQGTGA. The CDR3 is 16 residues long.

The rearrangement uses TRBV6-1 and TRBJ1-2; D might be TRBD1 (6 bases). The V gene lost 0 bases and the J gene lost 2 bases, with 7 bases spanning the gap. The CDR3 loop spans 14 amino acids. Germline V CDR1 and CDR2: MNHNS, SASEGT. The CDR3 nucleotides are TGTGCCAGCAGTGAAGCGAGGGGGAACTATGGCTACACCTTC. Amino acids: CASSEARGNYGYTF.

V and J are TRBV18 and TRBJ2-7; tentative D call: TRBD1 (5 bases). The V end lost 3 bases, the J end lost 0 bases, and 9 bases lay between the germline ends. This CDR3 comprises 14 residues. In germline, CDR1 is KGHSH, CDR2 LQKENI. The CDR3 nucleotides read TGTGCCAGCTCACCGGCACAGGTCTCCTACGAGCAGTACTTC. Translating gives CASSPAQVSYEQYF.

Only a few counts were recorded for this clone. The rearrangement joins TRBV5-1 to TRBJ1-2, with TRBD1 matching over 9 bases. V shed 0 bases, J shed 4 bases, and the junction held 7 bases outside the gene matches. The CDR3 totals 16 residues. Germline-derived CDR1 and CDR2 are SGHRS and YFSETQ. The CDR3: CASSLDRDRVGYGYTF. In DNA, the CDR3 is TGCGCCAGCAGCTTGGACCGGGACAGGGTGGGCTATGGCTACACCTTC. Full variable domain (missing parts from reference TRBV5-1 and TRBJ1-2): KAGVTQTPRYLIKTRGQQVTLSCSPISGHRSVSWYQQTPGQGLQFLFEYFSETQRNKGNFPGRFSGRQFSNSRSEMNVSTLELGDSALYLCASSLDRDRVGYGYTFGSGTRLTVV.

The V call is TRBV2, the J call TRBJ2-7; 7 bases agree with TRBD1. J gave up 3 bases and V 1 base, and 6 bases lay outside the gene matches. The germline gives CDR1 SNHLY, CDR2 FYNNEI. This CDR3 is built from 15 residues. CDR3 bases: TGTGCCAGCAGTGAAGTTACAGGGGTGTTCTACGAGCAGTACTTC. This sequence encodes CASSEVTGVFYEQYF.

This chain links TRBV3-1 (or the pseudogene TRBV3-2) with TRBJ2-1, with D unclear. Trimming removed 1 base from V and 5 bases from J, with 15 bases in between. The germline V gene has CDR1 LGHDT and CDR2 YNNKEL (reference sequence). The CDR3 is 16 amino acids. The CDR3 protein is CASSQGYSIPHNEQFF. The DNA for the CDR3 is TGTGCCAGCAGCCAAGGGTATAGTATTCCCCACAATGAGCAGTTCTTC.

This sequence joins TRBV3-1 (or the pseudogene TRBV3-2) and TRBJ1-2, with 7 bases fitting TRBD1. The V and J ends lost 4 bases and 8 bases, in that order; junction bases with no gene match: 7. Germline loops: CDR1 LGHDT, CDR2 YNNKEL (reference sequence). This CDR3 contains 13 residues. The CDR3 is CASSLKGAIGYTF. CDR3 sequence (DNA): TGTGCCAGCAGCCTAAAGGGGGCGATAGGCTACACCTTC.

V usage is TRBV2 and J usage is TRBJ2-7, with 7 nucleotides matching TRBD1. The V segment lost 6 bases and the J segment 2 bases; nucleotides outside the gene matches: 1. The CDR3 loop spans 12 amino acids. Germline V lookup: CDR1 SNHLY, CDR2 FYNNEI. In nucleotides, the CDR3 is TGTGCCAGCAGCGGGACAGCCTACGAGCAGTACTTC. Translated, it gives CASSGTAYEQYF. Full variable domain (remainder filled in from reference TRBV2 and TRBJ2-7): EPEVTQTPSHQVTQMGQEVILRCVPISNHLYFYWYRQILGQKVEFLVSFYNNEISEKSEIFDDQFSVERPDGSNFTLKIRSTKLEDSAMYFCASSGTAYEQYFGPGTRLTVT.

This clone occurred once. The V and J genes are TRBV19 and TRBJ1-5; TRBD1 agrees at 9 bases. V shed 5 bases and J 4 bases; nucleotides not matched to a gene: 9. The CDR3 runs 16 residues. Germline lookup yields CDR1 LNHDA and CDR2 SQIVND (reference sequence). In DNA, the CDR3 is TGTGCCAGTAGTTTCCCGGACAGGGGTCTAAATCAGCCCCAGCATTTT. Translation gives CASSFPDRGLNQPQHF.

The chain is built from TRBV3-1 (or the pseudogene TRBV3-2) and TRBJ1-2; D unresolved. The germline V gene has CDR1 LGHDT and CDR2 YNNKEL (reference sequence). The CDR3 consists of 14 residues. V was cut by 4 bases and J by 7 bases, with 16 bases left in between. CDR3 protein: CASSPGSIFFGYTF. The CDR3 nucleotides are TGTGCCAGCAGCCCGGGGTCCATCTTTTTTGGCTACACCTTC.

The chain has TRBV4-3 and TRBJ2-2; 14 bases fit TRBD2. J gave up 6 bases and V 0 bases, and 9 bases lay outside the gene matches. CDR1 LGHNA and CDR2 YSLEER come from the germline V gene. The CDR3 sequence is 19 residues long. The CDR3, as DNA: TGCGCCAGCAGCCAAGATCGACGACTAGCGGGGGGGCCCCCCGGGGAGCTGTTTTTT. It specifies CASSQDRRLAGGPPGELFF.

CDR3 residues: CASSLTGTYNEQFF. The CDR3 DNA reads TGTGCCAGCAGTTTGACAGGGACGTACAATGAGCAGTTCTTC. The chain recombines TRBV27 with TRBJ2-1, with TRBD1 matching over 7 bases. Germline V gives CDR1 MNHEY, CDR2 SMNVEV (reference sequence). This CDR3 contains 14 residues. The junction had 3 bases not matched to a gene; V was cut back by 3 bases and J by 4 bases.

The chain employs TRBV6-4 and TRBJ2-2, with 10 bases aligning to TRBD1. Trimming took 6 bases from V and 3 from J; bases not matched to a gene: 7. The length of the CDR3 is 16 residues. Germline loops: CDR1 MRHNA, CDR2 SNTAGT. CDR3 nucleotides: TGTGCCAGCAGCCCGATGACAGGGGGCGACACCGGGGAGCTGTTTTTT. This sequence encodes CASSPMTGGDTGELFF.

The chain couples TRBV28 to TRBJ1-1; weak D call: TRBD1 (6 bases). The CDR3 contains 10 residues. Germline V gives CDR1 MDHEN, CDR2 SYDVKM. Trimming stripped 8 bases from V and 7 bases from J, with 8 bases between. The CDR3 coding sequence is TGTGCCAGCCTAGGGGGTGAAGCTTTCTTT. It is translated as CASLGGEAFF.